This T cell receptor (beta chain) was sequenced in a study of blood T cells in healthy people across ages. Primed by a sample-barcoded 5' primer and a J-beta primer mix, a second PCR proceeded for about 6 to 11 cycles. TCRdb fed the 5' RACE reads into MiXCR, producing one record per CDR3 protein. Altogether just under 550,000 distinct CDR3 sequences are present, about 25% being singletons, with the ten largest covering 8.7%. With V trimmed by 1 base and J by 2 bases, 4 bases remained unmatched. Germline CDR1 LGHNA, CDR2 YNFKEQ. This CDR3 is built from 15 residues. These data were likewise used in another study, on T cells of mothers and their children.

The gene calls are TRBV4-2 and TRBJ2-5, with 7 bases lining up with TRBD2. This receptor was obtained from a boy aged 5-17 years in good health. Sequenced material: blood. The CDR3 coding sequence is TGTGCCAGCAGCCAAGTTGCGGGAGAGCAAGAGACCCAGTACTTC. Its protein is CASSQVAGEQETQYF.